What follows are 20 T cell receptor beta chains derived from one specimen sequenced in a study of T cell clonality in common variable immunodeficiency. TCRdb keeps only in-frame clones here, not all; method: immunoSEQ multiplex PCR. The sample was found to contain about 45,000 clones, and every one recurs. Sequencing input: peripheral blood mononuclear cells. The source is a person aged 18 to 70 in good health.

This clone was observed many times. The CDR3 extends 3 residues past the end of the read, so its final part is completed from the germline J gene. This chain connects TRBV20-1 to TRBJ1-2; tentatively, D is TRBD1 (6 bases). V was clipped by 2 bases and J by 2 bases, with 9 bases between them. The CDR3 consists of 13 residues. Germline values: CDR1 DFQATT, CDR2 SNEGSKA (reference sequence). The CDR3: CSARQGWNYGYTF. The DNA read from the CDR3 is TGCAGTGCTAGACAGGGGTGGAACTATGGC.

This clone was recorded at least ten times. The observed sequence ends 3 residues before the CDR3 terminus, with the missing tail filled in from the germline J gene. The chain recombines TRBV7-9 with TRBJ1-2; D uncertain. This CDR3 is 15 amino acids long. The V gene's germline CDR1 is SEHNR and CDR2 FQNEAQ (reference sequence). V lost 1 base to trimming and J lost 2 bases, with 11 bases between them. CDR3 DNA, as far as it was read: TGTGCCAGCAGCTTAGTGGGCAGTACGAACTATGGC. Protein product: CASSLVGSTNYG. The CDR3 in full is CASSLVGSTNYGYTF. Variable domain in full (rest from reference TRBV7-9 and TRBJ1-2): DTGVSQNPRHKITKRGQNVTFRCDPISEHNRLYWYRQTLGQGPEFLTYFQNEAQLEKSRLLSDRFSAERPKGSFSTLEIQRTEQGDSAMYLCASSLVGSTNYGYTFGSGTRLTVV.

There are many counts of this clone. The read finishes 3 residues shy of the CDR3 end, and the germline J gene is used to complete it. This sequence joins TRBV4-2 and TRBJ1-2, with D uncertain. Germline V gene data show CDR1 as LGHNA and CDR2 as YNFKEQ. The CDR3 loop spans 14 amino acids. V was shortened by 0 bases and J by 4 bases, with 9 bases between the two germline ends. Here the CDR3 reads CASSQDHSSYGYTF. CDR3 bases read: TGTGCCAGCAGCCAAGATCACAGCTCCTATGGC.

This clone showed up many times. The CDR3 end is not reached by the read, which stops 3 residues before it; the germline J gene fills it in. V is TRBV5-1 and J is TRBJ2-7, with TRBD1 matching 8 bases. The germline V gene encodes CDR1 SGHRS and CDR2 YFSETQ. With 4 bases clipped from V and 3 bases from J, the junction kept 6 bases outside the gene matches. This CDR3 is 14 amino acids long. The CDR3 loop reads CASSPGQGFYEQYF. The sequenced CDR3 bases are TGCGCCAGCAGCCCCGGACAGGGTTTCTACGAG.

This clone was found many times. The CDR3 extends 3 residues past the end of the read, so its final part is completed from the germline J gene. This chain connects TRBV9 to TRBJ2-1; weak D call: TRBD2 (6 bases). CDR3 length equals 15 residues. V lost 4 bases and J lost 3, with 14 bases in between. Looked up from germline, CDR1 is SGDLS and CDR2 is YYNGEE. Incomplete CDR3 DNA: TGTGCCAGCAGCCCCCCGACTAGTGGCTACAATGAG. It translates to CASSPPTSGYNE. Given in full, the CDR3 is CASSPPTSGYNEQFF.

This clone appeared many times. Coverage ceases 3 residues before the CDR3 finishes, and the germline J gene fills in the end. J is TRBJ2-1 and V is TRBV9; 7 bases fit TRBD2. CDR3 length equals 18 residues. V shed 0 bases and J 2 bases; nucleotides not matched to a gene: 11. Germline assignment: CDR1 SGDLS and CDR2 YYNGEE. CDR3 bases read: TGTGCCAGCAGCGTAGCAGCGGGAAGAGTAGTAGCCTACAATGAG. Translated, it gives CASSVAAGRVVAYNE. The full CDR3 protein reads CASSVAAGRVVAYNEQFF.

This clone was seen ten or more times. CDR3 loop: CASSQRDRVFNSPLHF. The sequenced part of the CDR3 DNA is TGCGCCAGCAGCCAACGGGACAGGGTGTTTAATTCACCC. The V gene is TRBV5-1, the J gene TRBJ1-6; TRBD1 matches at 9 bases. Sequencing ends 3 residues short of the CDR3 end; the germline J gene provides the rest. CDR3 length equals 16 residues. CDR1 is SGHRS and CDR2 is YFSETQ in the germline V gene. V shed 4 bases and J 6 bases; nucleotides not matched to a gene: 8.

This clone showed up many times. Read sequence stops 3 residues before the CDR3 end, and the germline J gene provides the missing end. The V gene is TRBV28, the J gene TRBJ1-2; the match to TRBD1 covers 9 bases. The germline V gene has CDR1 MDHEN and CDR2 SYDVKM. There are 13 residues in the CDR3. After removal of 5 bases from V and 7 bases from J, the junction contained 5 bases not matched to a gene. The sequenced part of the CDR3 DNA is TGTGCCAGCAGTCCTGCGACAGGGGGTGGC. Residues: CASSPATGGG. In full, the CDR3 reads CASSPATGGGYTF.

This clone was detected many times. The CDR3 protein is CASSPPAGIEQYF. Partial CDR3 DNA: TGTGCCAGCTCACCACCGGCAGGGATCGAG. The chain recombines TRBV18 with TRBJ2-7; possible D gene TRBD1, 5 bases. Read sequence stops 3 residues before the CDR3 end, and the germline J gene provides the missing end. The V and J ends lost 0 bases and 6 bases respectively, with 9 bases between them. The germline V gene encodes CDR1 KGHSH and CDR2 LQKENI. CDR3 length equals 13 residues.

This clone has at least ten counts. From the germline J gene comes the end of the CDR3, since the read stops 3 residues before it. V and J are TRBV20-1 and TRBJ2-7, with TRBD2 matching 12 bases. Germline CDR1 DFQATT, CDR2 SNEGSKA (reference sequence). The trim removed 4 bases at V and 2 bases at J, leaving 12 bases unmatched. The CDR3 covers 17 residues. The CDR3 spells CSAINPRTSGIPYEQYF. CDR3 bases read: TGCAGTGCTATTAACCCGAGGACTAGCGGGATCCCCTACGAG.

Turning to this clone: The DNA ends 3 residues before the CDR3 does, and the rest of the CDR3 is filled in from the germline J gene. The V and J genes are TRBV7-9 and TRBJ2-3, with TRBD2 matching 7 bases. CDR1 and CDR2 from the germline V gene are SEHNR and FQNEAQ (reference sequence). The CDR3 contains 13 residues. V lost 8 bases to trimming and J lost 1 base; unmatched junction nucleotides: 3. CDR3 residues: CASGGEGTDTQYF. The sequenced CDR3 bases are TGTGCCAGCGGGGGGGAGGGCACAGATACG.

This clone was seen repeatedly, ten times or more. The CDR3 is cut off 3 residues early in the read; its end comes from the germline J gene. This chain joins TRBV7-3 and TRBJ1-1; the D gene is possibly TRBD1 (5 bases). CDR1 is SGHTA and CDR2 is FQGTGA in the germline V gene. V gave up 2 bases and J gave up 1 base, with 11 bases separating them. This CDR3 spans 15 amino acids. CDR3 bases read: TGTGCCAGCAGCTTATCAGGGATGGGGAACACTGAA. As protein: CASSLSGMGNTE. The CDR3 in its entirety is CASSLSGMGNTEAFF.

This clone was detected ten times or more. Read coverage stops 3 residues before the CDR3 terminus; the germline J gene supplies the remainder. This chain uses TRBV27 with TRBJ2-3; 7 bases map to TRBD2. Germline CDR1 MNHEY, CDR2 SMNVEV (reference sequence). This CDR3 is built from 16 residues. V shed 5 bases, J shed 3 bases, and the junction held 11 bases outside the gene matches. CDR3 bases read: TGTGCCAGCAGTCCTACGCTCGAAGCGGGAACAGATACG. It specifies CASSPTLEAGTDT. The complete CDR3 sequence is CASSPTLEAGTDTQYF.

The table lists this clone with many counts. Read coverage stops 3 residues before the CDR3 terminus; the germline J gene supplies the remainder. V usage is TRBV5-6 and J usage is TRBJ1-2; no clear D gene. Germline V gene lookup returns CDR1 SGHDT and CDR2 YYEEEE. CDR3 length: 14 residues. Trimming pared 3 bases from V and 6 bases from J, leaving 15 bases between. CDR3 bases read: TGTGCCAGCAGCTCGACTGCGTTCTGGCATGGC. Translating gives CASSSTAFWHG. The complete CDR3 sequence is CASSSTAFWHGYTF.

This clone appeared many times. The read comes to an end 3 residues before the CDR3 does, leaving the germline J gene to fill in the end. This rearrangement joins TRBV28 to TRBJ2-7, with D perhaps TRBD1 or TRBD2 (5 bases each). The CDR3 is made up of 12 amino acids. V gave up 5 bases and J gave up 6 bases, with 11 bases separating them. Per germline, CDR1 MDHEN and CDR2 SYDVKM. CDR3 sequence: CASSLEGLEQYF. The CDR3 DNA, read in part, is TGTGCCAGCAGTCTCGAGGGGCTCGAG. Based on the CDR3 plus reference TRBV28 and TRBJ2-7, the full variable domain is DVKVTQSSRYLVKRTGEKVFLECVQDMDHENMFWYRQDPGLGLRLIYFSYDVKMKEKGDIPEGYSVSREKKERFSLILESASTNQTSMYLCASSLEGLEQYFGPGTRLTVT.

This clone has at least ten counts. The observed sequence ends 3 residues before the CDR3 terminus, with the missing tail filled in from the germline J gene. The V call is TRBV19, the J call TRBJ1-2; the D gene is possibly TRBD1 (5 bases). V lost 6 bases to trimming and J lost 4 bases, with 9 bases between them. Germline lookup yields CDR1 LNHDA and CDR2 SQIVND (reference sequence). The CDR3 extends over 12 amino acids. The sequenced CDR3 bases are TGTGCCAGTAGCCAGGGCTTCTATGGC. Amino acid sequence: CASSQGFYG. From start to end, the CDR3 is CASSQGFYGYTF.

This clone was counted many times. The read gets to within 3 residues of the CDR3 end, and the germline J gene fills in the rest. The rearrangement joins TRBV12-3 or TRBV12-4 to TRBJ2-3; maybe TRBD2 (5 bases). Trimming stripped 4 bases from V and 1 base from J, with 9 bases between. The CDR3 is 14 residues long. The sequenced CDR3 bases are TGTGCCAGCAGTTCAACTAGAGGCACAGATACG. Its protein is CASSSTRGTDT. The complete CDR3 reads CASSSTRGTDTQYF.

This clone was found many times. CDR3 DNA, as far as it was read: TGTGCCAGCAGCCAAGACGACTATACCTCTGGAAACACC. Its protein product is CASSQDDYTSGNT. Given in full, the CDR3 is CASSQDDYTSGNTIYF. The V gene is TRBV3-1 (or the pseudogene TRBV3-2), the J gene TRBJ1-3; no definite D call. The CDR3 end falls 3 residues outside the read, so it is completed with the germline J gene. V was cut by 0 bases and J by 0 bases, with 9 bases left in between. In germline, CDR1 is LGHDT, CDR2 YNNKEL (reference sequence). The CDR3 sequence is 16 residues long.

In its sample, this clone was seen many times. The CDR3 end falls 3 residues outside the read, so it is completed with the germline J gene. The chain combines TRBV28 with TRBJ2-7; TRBD2 matches at 13 bases. V dropped 6 bases and J dropped 3; count of bases not matched to a gene: 5. CDR1 and CDR2 from the germline V gene are MDHEN and SYDVKM. This CDR3 has 15 amino acids. CDR3 bases read: TGTGCCAGCAGCCAAAGACTAGCGGGAGGCTACGAG. It translates to CASSQRLAGGYE. Given in full, the CDR3 is CASSQRLAGGYEQYF. Looking up the rest from reference TRBV28 and TRBJ2-7 gives the full variable domain: DVKVTQSSRYLVKRTGEKVFLECVQDMDHENMFWYRQDPGLGLRLIYFSYDVKMKEKGDIPEGYSVSREKKERFSLILESASTNQTSMYLCASSQRLAGGYEQYFGPGTRLTVT.

There are many counts of this clone. The read falls 3 residues short of the CDR3 end, and the missing part is taken from the germline J gene. The chain has TRBV11-3 and TRBJ2-1; 7 bases are a match to TRBD1. This CDR3 is 15 amino acids long. Germline CDR1 reads SGHNT; CDR2 reads YENEEA. The V and J ends lost 5 bases and 0 bases, in that order; junction bases with no gene match: 4. The sequenced CDR3 bases are TGTGCCAGCAGCAAACAGGGGAACTCCTACAATGAG. Translating it yields CASSKQGNSYNE. The entire CDR3 protein reads CASSKQGNSYNEQFF.